This TCR beta chain was sequenced for a study of response to subunit inactivated influenza vaccine. Study results and limitations: The authors offered the suggestion that each seasonal influenza vaccination recruits few new T cells.

Per germline, CDR1 KGHDR and CDR2 SFDVKD. CDR3 length: 14 amino acids. J lost 1 base, V lost 7 bases, and 4 bases had no gene match. In the case of this clonotype: The antigen is unknown.

TCRdb called the RT-PCR reads again in MiXCR, with one record for every CDR3 protein. This table has 550,000 to 600,000 distinct CDR3 sequences, 10% to 15% appearing once. Sequences were derived from PBMCs from blood, sampled on the day of vaccination. The sequence came from a middle-aged man who received an inactivated influenza vaccine. The chain recombines TRBV24-1 with TRBJ1-1; 8 nucleotides match TRBD1. CDR3 in DNA: TGTGCCACCAGAGAGACAGGGGCGAACACTGAAGCTTTCTTT. As protein: CATRETGANTEAFF.